This T cell receptor beta chain is from a study of cytotoxic CD8 clonotypes in ibrutinib-treated CLL. Turning to the study itself: Once patients had received a median around 12 months of treatment, range 6 to 36, response samples were obtained. Sample averages reached around 270,000 productive templates and almost 95,000 productive rearrangements.

Germline loops: CDR1 SQVTM, CDR2 ANQGSEA. This CDR3 spans 16 amino acids. The junction had 5 bases not matched to a gene; V was cut back by 3 bases and J by 1 base. Study conclusions and caveats: Clonality, elevated at ibrutinib response, dropped back toward baseline at progression.

Note on this clone: Antigen: not known.

The assay was immunoSEQ multiplex PCR, and TCRdb's table has in-frame clones only and misses some. Found here are approximately 160,000 clones, around nine tenths of them singletons; the top ten hold 3% to 3.5%. The receptor's source is a human donor with chronic lymphocytic leukemia. Sample: PBMCs, taken at disease progression, from a patient treated with ibrutinib. V gene TRBV29-1 combines with J gene TRBJ2-6; 8 bases agree with TRBD1. The CDR3 spells CSVEVRGLSGANVLTF. The CDR3 coding sequence is TGCAGCGTTGAGGTCAGGGGGCTGTCTGGGGCCAACGTCCTGACTTTC. Variable domain in full (rest from reference TRBV29-1 and TRBJ2-6): SAVISQKPSRDICQRGTSLTIQCQVDSQVTMMFWYRQQPGQSLTLIATANQGSEATYESGFVIDKFPISRPNLTFSTLTVSNMSPEDSSIYLCSVEVRGLSGANVLTFGAGSRLTVL.